This T cell receptor beta chain was documented in a study of shared clonotypes between healthy human individuals. Study as a whole: Each donor's CD4 naive and CD4 memory cells filled three plates apiece, CD8 naive two, and CD8 memory one. General study findings and limits: Represented diversity, genetic and exposure-history alike, was limited by few donors.

The V and J ends lost 6 bases and 1 base respectively, with 9 bases between them. Germline loops: CDR1 MGHDK, CDR2 SYGVNS. The CDR3 is 13 residues long. Cells designated naive CD8 were CD45RO-negative and were positively selected for CCR7, with terminally differentiated effector memory CD45RA+ cells excluded. Nashville, Tennessee was home to all donors, each a Caucasian adult. Sequencing was performed with immunoSEQ multiplex PCR; in TCRdb, only in-frame clones are kept and a portion is missing. This sample yields approximately 600,000 clones, of which approximately 96% are seen a single time; 0.11% belongs to the top ten. Worth noting for this clone: The antigen is undetermined.

The source material was naive CD8+ T cells sorted from blood. V gene TRBV25-1 combines with J gene TRBJ1-1, with D possibly being TRBD1 (6 bases). The clonotype comes from a woman younger than 45 in good health. The CDR3 here is CASRGQKNTEAFF. CDR3 coding DNA: TGTGCCAGCAGAGGACAGAAGAACACTGAAGCTTTCTTT.